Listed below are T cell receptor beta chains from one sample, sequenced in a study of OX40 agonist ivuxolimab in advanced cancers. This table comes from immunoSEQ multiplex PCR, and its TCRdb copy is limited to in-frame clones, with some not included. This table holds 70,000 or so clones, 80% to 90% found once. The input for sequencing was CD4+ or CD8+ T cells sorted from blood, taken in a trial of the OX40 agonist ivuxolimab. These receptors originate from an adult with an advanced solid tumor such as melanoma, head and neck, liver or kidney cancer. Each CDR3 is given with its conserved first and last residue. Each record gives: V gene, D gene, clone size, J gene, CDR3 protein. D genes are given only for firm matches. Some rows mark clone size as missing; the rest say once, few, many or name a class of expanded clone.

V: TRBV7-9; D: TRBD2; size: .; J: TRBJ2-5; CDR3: CASSLAGGEETQYF
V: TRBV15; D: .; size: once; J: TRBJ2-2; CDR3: CATSRAGVIGELFF
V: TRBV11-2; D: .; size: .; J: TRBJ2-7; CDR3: CASSSPLGRYEQYF
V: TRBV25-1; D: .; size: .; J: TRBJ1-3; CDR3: CASSGGGLRNTIYF
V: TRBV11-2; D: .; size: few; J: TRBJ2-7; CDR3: CASSFEGGYEQYF
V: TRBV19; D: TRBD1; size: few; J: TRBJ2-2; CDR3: CASGTANTGELFF
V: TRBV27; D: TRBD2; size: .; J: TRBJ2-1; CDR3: CASSPQGLAAYNEQFF
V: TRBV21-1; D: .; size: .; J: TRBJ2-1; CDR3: CATGTRINEQFF
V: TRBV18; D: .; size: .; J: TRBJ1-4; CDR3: CASSRILQNAYSATNEKLFF
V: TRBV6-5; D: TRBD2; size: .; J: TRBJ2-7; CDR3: CASSFIAGGNSYEQYF
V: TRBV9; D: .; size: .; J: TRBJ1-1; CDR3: CASSFRPNTEAFF
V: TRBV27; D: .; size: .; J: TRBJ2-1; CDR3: CASSSWLRDPYNEQFF
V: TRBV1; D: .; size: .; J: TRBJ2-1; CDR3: CTSSLGLPQRKSSYNEQFF
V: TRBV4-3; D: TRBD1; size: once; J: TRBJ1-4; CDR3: CASSQEAGTGGEKLFF
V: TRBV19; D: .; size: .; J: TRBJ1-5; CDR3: CASSMGRQPQHF
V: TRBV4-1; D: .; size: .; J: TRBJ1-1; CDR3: CASSQDAAGRTEAFF
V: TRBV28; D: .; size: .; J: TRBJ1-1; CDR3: CASSLYVGTNTEAFF
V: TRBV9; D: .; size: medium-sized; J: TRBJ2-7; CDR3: CASSVAQGLFDEQYF
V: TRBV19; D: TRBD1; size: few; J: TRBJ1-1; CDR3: CASSIQGTGATEAFF
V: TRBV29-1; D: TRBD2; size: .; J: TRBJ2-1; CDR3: CSVEDGGSAYNEQFF
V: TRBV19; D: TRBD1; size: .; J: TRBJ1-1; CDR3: CASRTGSTEAFF
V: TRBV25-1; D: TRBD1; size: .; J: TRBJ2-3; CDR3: CASSEHTGGYDTTDTQYF
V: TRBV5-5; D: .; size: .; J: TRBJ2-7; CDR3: CASTWDSYEQYF
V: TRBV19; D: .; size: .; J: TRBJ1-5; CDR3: CASSMNTLSNQPQHF
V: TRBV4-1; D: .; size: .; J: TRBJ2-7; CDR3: CASSQDMTLPYEQYF
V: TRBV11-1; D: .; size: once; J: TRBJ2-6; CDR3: CASSFRGVPSGANVLTF
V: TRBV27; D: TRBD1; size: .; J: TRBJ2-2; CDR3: CASSSRDRGTGELFF
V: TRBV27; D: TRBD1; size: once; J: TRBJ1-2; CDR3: CASSSGTVLPYGYTF
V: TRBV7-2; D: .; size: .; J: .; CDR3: CASSWSPSYEQYF
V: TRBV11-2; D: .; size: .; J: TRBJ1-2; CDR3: CASSKDNYGYTF
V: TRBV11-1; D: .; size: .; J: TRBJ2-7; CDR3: CASSLEGDPYEQYF
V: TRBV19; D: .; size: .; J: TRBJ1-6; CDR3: CASSIQESSYNSPLHF
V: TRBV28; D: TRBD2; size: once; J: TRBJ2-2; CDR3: CASSLPPRLAITGELFF
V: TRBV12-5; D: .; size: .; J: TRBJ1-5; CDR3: CASGLPEGGNQPQHF
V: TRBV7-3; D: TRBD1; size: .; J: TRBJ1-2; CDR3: CASSPTVTGGESYGYTF
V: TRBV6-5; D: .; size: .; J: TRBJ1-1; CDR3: CASSRTENTEAFF
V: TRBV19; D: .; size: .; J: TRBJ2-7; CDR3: CASSASGDMAYEQYF
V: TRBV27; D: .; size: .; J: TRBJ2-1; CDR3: CASSYRVKGSNEQFF
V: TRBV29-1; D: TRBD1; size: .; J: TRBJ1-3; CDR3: CSALTGTGNTIYF
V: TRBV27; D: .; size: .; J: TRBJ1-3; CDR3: CASSLGVSGNTIYF
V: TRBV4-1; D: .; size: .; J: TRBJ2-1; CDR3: CASSQKQGILHEQFF
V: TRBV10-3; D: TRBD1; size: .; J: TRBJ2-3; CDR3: CAISESGGTGGPVTDTQYF
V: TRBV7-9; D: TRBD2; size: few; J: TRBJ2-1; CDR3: CASSSGISYNEQFF
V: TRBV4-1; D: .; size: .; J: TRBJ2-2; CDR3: CASSLVTGMAGELFF
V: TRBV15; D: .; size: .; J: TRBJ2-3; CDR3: CATSRDPLPDTQYF
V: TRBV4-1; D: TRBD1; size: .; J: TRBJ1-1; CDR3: CASSPPPVFNDRANTEAFF
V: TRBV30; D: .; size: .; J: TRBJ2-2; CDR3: CAFPDSNQYTGELFF
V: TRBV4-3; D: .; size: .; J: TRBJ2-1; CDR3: CASSQNSAYNEQFF
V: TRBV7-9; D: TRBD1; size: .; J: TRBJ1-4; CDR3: CASSESYRGMINEKLFF
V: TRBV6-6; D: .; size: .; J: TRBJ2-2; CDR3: CASSVTSGGGGELFF
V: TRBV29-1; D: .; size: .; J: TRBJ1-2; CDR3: CSVEDGGAGGYTF
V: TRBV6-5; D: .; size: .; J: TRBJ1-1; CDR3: CASSEISNTEAFF
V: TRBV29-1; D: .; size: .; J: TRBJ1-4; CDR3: CSVEWDEKLFF
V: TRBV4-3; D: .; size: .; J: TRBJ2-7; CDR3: CASSQETDYEQYF
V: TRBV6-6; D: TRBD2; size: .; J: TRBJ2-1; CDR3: CASSSTSAGVYNEQFF
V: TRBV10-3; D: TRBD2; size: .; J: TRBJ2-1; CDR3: CAISESDSGNFSSYNEQFF
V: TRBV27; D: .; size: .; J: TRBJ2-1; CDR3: CASSFSSNEQFF
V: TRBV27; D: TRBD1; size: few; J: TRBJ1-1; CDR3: CASQYAGGTEAFF
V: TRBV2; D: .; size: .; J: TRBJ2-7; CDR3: CASSEGYEQYF